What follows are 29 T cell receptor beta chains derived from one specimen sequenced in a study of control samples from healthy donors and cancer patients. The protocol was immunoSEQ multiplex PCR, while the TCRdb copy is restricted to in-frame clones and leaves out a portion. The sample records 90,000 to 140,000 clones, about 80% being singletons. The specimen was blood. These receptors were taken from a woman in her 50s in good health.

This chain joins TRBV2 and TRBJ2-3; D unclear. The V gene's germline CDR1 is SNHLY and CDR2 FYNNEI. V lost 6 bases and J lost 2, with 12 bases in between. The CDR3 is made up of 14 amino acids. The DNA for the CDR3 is TGTGCCAGCAGCCTGAAAGGGTTCACAGATACGCAGTATTTT. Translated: CASSLKGFTDTQYF.

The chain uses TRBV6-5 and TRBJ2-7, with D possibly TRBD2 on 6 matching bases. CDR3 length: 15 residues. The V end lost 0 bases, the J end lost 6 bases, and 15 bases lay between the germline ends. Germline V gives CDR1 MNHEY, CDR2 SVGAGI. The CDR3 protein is CASSYSRGAQSEQYF. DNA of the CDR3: TGTGCCAGCAGTTACTCGCGCGGGGCGCAAAGCGAGCAGTACTTC.

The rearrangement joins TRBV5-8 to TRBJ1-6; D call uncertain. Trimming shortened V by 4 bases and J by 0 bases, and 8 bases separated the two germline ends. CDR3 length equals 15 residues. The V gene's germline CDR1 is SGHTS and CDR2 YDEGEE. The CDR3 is CASSTESSYNSPLHF. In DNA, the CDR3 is TGTGCCAGCAGCACAGAGAGCTCCTATAATTCACCCCTCCACTTT.

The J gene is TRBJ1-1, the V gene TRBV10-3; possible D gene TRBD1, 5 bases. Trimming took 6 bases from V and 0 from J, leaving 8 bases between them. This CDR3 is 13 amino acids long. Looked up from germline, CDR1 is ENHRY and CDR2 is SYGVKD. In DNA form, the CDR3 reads TGTGCCATCAGCAGGGAAATGAACACTGAAGCTTTCTTT. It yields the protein CAISREMNTEAFF.

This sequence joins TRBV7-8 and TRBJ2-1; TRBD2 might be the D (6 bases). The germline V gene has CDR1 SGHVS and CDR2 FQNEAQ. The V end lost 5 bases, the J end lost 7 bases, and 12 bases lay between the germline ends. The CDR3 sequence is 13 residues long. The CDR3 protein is CASSPSGGNEQFF. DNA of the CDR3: TGTGCCAGCAGCCCCAGTGGGGGGAATGAGCAGTTCTTC.

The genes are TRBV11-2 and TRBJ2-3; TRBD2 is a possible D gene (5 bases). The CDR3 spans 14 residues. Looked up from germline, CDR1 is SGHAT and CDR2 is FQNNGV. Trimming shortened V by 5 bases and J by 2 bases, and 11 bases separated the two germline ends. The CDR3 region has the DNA TGTGCCAGCAGCGCGAGGGATCACACAGATACGCAGTATTTT. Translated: CASSARDHTDTQYF.

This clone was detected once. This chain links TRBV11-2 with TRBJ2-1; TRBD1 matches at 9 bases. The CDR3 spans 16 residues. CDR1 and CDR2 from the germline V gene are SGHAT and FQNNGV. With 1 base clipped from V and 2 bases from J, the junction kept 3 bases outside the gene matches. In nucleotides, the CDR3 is TGTGCCAGCAGCTTAGTCGGGACAGGGACCTACAATGAGCAGTTCTTC. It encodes CASSLVGTGTYNEQFF.

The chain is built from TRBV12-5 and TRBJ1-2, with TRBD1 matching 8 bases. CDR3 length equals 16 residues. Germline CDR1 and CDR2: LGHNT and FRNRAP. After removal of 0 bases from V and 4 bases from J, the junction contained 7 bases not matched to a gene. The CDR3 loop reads CASGLVRTGRTYGYTF. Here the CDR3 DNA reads TGTGCTAGTGGTTTGGTTCGGACAGGGCGCACCTATGGCTACACCTTC.

This chain's CDR3 is CATSYRDRINSPLHF. The CDR3 nucleotides are TGTGCCACCAGCTACCGGGACAGAATCAATTCACCCCTCCACTTT. The rearrangement uses TRBV15 and TRBJ1-6, with 7 nucleotides matching TRBD1. V shed 5 bases and J 7 bases; nucleotides not matched to a gene: 8. Germline CDR1 LNHNV, CDR2 YYDKDF (reference sequence). There are 15 residues in the CDR3.

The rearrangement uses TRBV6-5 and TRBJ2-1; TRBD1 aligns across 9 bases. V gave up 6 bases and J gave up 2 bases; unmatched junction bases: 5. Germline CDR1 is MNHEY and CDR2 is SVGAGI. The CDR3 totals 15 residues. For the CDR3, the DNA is TGTGCCAGCAGACGGGGACAGGGTCCCTACAATGAGCAGTTCTTC. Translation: CASRRGQGPYNEQFF.

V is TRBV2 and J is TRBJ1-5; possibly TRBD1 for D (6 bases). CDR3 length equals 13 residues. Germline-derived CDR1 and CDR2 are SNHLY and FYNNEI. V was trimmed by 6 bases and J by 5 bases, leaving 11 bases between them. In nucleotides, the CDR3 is TGTGCCAGCAGGGTGGGGGCTGATCAGCCCCAGCATTTT. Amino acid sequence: CASRVGADQPQHF.

For the CDR3, the DNA is TGTGCCACCAGTGACTCCGGGACAGGGGATCGCTACACCTTC. Its translation: CATSDSGTGDRYTF. The rearrangement uses TRBV24-1 and TRBJ1-2; 10 nucleotides agree with TRBD1. This CDR3 has 14 residues. J lost 9 bases, V lost 4 bases, and 7 bases had no gene match. The germline V gene encodes CDR1 KGHDR and CDR2 SFDVKD.

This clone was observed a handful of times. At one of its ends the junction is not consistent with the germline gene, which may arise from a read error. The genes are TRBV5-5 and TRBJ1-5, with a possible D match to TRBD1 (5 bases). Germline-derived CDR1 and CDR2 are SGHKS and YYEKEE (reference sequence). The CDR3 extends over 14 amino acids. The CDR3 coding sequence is TGTGCCCGCAGCTTGGGGGGGGGCAATCAGCCCCAGCATTTT. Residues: CARSLGGGNQPQHF.

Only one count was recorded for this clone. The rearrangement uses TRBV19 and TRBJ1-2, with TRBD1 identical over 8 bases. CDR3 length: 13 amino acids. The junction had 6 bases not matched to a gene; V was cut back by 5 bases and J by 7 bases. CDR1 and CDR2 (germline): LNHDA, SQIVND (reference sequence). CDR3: CASSPQGELGYTF. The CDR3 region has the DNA TGTGCCAGTAGTCCACAGGGGGAGCTTGGCTACACCTTC.

CDR3 coding DNA: TGTGCCAGCAGCCCCTCAACTAGCGGGGATCCCTACGAGCAGTACTTC. Translating gives CASSPSTSGDPYEQYF. The rearrangement links TRBV7-2 to TRBJ2-7; 10 nucleotides match TRBD2. The ends lost 5 bases at V and 2 bases at J; junction bases unmatched: 9. CDR1 and CDR2 from the germline V gene are SGHTA and FQGNSA. CDR3 length equals 16 residues. The variable domain in full, completed from reference TRBV7-2 and TRBJ2-7, reads GAGVSQSPSNKVTEKGKDVELRCDPISGHTALYWYRQSLGQGLEFLIYFQGNSAPDKSGLPSDRFSAERTGGSVSTLTIQRTQQEDSAVYLCASSPSTSGDPYEQYFGPGTRLTVT.

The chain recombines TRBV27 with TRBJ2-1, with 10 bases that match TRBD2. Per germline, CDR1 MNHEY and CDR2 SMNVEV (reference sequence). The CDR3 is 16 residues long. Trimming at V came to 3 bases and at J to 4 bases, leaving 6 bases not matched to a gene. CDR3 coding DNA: TGTGCCAGCAGTTTGGAACTAGCGGGATTTTACAATGAGCAGTTCTTC. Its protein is CASSLELAGFYNEQFF.

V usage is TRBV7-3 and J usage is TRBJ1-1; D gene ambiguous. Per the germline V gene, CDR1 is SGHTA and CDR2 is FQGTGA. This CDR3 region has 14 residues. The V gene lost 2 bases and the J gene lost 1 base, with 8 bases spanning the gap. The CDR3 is CASSLGQTNTEAFF. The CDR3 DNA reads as TGTGCCAGCAGCTTAGGGCAGACGAACACTGAAGCTTTCTTT.

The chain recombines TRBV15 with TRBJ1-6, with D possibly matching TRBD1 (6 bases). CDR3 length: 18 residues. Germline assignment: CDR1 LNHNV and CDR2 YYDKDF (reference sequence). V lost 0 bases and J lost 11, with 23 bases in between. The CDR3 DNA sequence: TGTGCCACCAGCAGAGAGACCAGGGGCTTCGGTTGGCGGGCACCCCTCCACTTT. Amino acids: CATSRETRGFGWRAPLHF.

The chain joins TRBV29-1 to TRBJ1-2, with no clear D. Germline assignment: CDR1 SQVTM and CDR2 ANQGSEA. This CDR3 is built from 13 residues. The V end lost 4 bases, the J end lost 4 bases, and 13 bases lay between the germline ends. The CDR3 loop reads CSVVVGSAYGYTF. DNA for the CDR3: TGCAGCGTTGTGGTAGGCAGCGCCTATGGCTACACCTTC. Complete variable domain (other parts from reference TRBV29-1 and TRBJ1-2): SAVISQKPSRDICQRGTSLTIQCQVDSQVTMMFWYRQQPGQSLTLIATANQGSEATYESGFVIDKFPISRPNLTFSTLTVSNMSPEDSSIYLCSVVVGSAYGYTFGSGTRLTVV.

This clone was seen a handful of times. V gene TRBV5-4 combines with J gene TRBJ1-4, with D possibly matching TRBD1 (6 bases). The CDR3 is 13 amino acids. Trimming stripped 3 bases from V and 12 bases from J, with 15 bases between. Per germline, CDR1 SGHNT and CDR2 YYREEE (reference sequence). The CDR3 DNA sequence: TGTGCCAGCAGCTCCTGGGGGGCAGAGGAACTGTTTTTT. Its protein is CASSSWGAEELFF. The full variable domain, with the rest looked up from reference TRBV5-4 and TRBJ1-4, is ETGVTQSPTHLIKTRGQQVTLRCSSQSGHNTVSWYQQALGQGPQFIFQYYREEENGRGNFPPRFSGLQFPNYSSELNVNALELDDSALYLCASSSWGAEELFFGSGTQLSVL.

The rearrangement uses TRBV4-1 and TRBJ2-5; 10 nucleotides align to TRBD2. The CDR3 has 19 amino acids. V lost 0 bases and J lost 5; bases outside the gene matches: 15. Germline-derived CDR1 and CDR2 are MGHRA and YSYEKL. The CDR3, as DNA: TGCGCCAGCAGCCAAGAAGGCGCTTACAGCGGGGGGGCCGGGGAGACCCAGTACTTC. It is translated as CASSQEGAYSGGAGETQYF.

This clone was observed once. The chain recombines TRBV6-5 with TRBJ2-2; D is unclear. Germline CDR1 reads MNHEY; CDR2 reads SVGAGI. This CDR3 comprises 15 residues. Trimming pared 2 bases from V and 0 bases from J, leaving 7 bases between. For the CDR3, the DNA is TGTGCCAGCAGTTACATGGACGCGAACACCGGGGAGCTGTTTTTT. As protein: CASSYMDANTGELFF.

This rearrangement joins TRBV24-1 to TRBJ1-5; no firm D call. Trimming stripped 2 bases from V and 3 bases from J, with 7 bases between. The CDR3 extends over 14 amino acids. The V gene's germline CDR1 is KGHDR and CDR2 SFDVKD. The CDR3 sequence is CATSDYGDNQPQHF. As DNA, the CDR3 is TGTGCCACCAGTGATTACGGTGACAATCAGCCCCAGCATTTT.

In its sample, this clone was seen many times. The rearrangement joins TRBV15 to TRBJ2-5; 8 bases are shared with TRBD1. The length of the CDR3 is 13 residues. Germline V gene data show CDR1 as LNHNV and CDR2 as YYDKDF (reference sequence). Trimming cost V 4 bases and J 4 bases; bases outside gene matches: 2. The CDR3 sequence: CATSITGGETQYF. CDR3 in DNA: TGTGCCACCAGCATAACAGGGGGAGAGACCCAGTACTTC.

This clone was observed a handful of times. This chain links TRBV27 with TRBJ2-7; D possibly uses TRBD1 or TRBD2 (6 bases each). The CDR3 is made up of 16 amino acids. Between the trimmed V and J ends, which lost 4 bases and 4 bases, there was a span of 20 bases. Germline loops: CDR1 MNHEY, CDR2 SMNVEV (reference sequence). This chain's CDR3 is CASSSTSRRGRYEQYF. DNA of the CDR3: TGTGCCAGCAGTTCGACCTCCCGAAGGGGGAGGTACGAGCAGTACTTC.

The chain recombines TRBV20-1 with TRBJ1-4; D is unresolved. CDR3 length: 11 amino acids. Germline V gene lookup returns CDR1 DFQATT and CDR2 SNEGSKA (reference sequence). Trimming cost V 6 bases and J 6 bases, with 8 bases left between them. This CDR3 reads CSADWDEKLFF. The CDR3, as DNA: TGCAGTGCCGACTGGGATGAAAAACTGTTTTTT.

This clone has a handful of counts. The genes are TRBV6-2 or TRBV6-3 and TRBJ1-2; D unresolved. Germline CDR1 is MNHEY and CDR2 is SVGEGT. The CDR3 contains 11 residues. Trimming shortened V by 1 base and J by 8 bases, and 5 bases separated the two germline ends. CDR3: CASSYFQGYTF. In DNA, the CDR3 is TGTGCCAGCAGTTACTTCCAGGGCTACACCTTC.

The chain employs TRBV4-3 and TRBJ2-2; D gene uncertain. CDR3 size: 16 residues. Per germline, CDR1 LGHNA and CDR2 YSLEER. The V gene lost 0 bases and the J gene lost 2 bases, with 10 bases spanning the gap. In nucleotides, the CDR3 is TGCGCCAGCAGCCAAGAAGTAGGTCCCAACACCGGGGAGCTGTTTTTT. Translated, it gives CASSQEVGPNTGELFF.

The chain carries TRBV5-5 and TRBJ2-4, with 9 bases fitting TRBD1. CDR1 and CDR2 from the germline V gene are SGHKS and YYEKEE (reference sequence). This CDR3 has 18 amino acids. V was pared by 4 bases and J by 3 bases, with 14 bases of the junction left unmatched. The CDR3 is CASSRIYRDRVVKNIQYF. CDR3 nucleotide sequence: TGTGCCAGCAGCCGAATTTACCGGGACAGGGTGGTCAAAAACATTCAGTACTTC.